The clone carrying this T cell receptor (beta chain) was found once. At one end the junction does not follow the germline gene, possibly because of a read error. This sample is part of a study of blood T cell repertoires in COVID-19. Study in general: The origin of the acute and convalescent COVID-19 samples was the United States, Italy and Spain. PBMCs, B-cell-depleted T cells, or T cells were the source of the cDNA or gDNA that made up the material.

As handled by the study authors: Quantification of nucleated cells was approximated via reference gene primer amplification. Clones were read by immunoSEQ multiplex PCR, and TCRdb kept only the in-frame ones, dropping some. V and J calls and clone size follow that table, whereas D and trimming were derived from the DNA. The data hold tens of thousands of clones, with around 90% observed a single time. Source material: peripheral blood. The sequence was collected from a man aged 18-30 years with COVID-19, enrolled during active disease.

This chain's CDR3 is CASSLDRDNEAFF. CDR3 bases: TGTGCCAGCAGCCTAGACAGGGATAATGAAGCTTTCTTT. The V gene is TRBV11-2, the J gene TRBJ1-1, with 7 positions matching TRBD1. Germline values: CDR1 SGHAT, CDR2 FQNNGV. This CDR3 contains 13 residues.